This TCR beta chain derives from a study of T cells in localized non-small cell lung cancer. Trimming pared 4 bases from V and 7 bases from J, leaving 17 bases between. This CDR3 has 14 residues. The germline CDR1 and CDR2 sequences are PRHDT and FYEKMQ (reference sequence). Some clones are missing from TCRdb's copy, which holds only in-frame ones; the method was immunoSEQ multiplex PCR. Of 52,000 or so clones in the sample, over 80% are singletons; the top ten hold about 18%. Study-wide results and limits: Heterogeneity remains possible, as sequencing covered one tumor region only. The greatest T cell clonality was found in uninvolved adjacent lung (higher than in tumor). Among the top 100 tumor clones, a median around 57 appeared in adjacent lung.

A word on this clone: No antigen is known for it.

The source of this sequence is a man aged 40-75 years with stage III lung adenocarcinoma. This rearrangement joins TRBV13 to TRBJ2-7, with D possibly TRBD1 on 6 matching bases. The starting material was peripheral blood mononuclear cells, obtained before any cancer treatment. CDR3 region: CASSWAYRAREQYF. CDR3 bases: TGTGCCAGCAGCTGGGCCTACAGGGCTAGGGAGCAGTACTTC.